Shown below are 18 T cell receptor beta chains from a single sample sequenced in a study of T cells in Graves' hyperthyroidism and ophthalmopathy. The TCR beta CDR3 regions underwent amplification using RNA transcripts as the source. The TCR CDR3 first-round RT-PCR relied on the HTBI primer set. One entry per CDR3 protein, called by TCRdb with MiXCR from the multiplex PCR reads. This sample carries about 350,000 distinct CDR3 sequences, approximately 15% of them seen once, and the ten largest clones take roughly 24%. The sample comprised blood. The source is a woman aged 25 to 39 with Graves' hyperthyroidism.

This clonotype has at least ten counts. The chain joins TRBV6-2 or TRBV6-3 to TRBJ2-6; weak D call: TRBD2 (5 bases). This CDR3 is 16 amino acids long. V dropped 2 bases and J dropped 0 bases, with 8 bases sitting between them. The germline V gene encodes CDR1 MNHEY and CDR2 SVGEGT. CDR3 region: CASSYKAGSGANVLTF. CDR3 sequence (DNA): TGTGCCAGCAGTTACAAGGCGGGCTCTGGGGCCAACGTCCTGACTTTC.

This clonotype has ten or more counts. The rearrangement joins TRBV7-9 to TRBJ2-1; D not certain. V gave up 5 bases and J gave up 1 base, with 15 bases separating them. Germline assignment: CDR1 SEHNR and CDR2 FQNEAQ (reference sequence). CDR3 size: 16 residues. DNA for the CDR3: TGTGCCAGCAGCGGGCCTGGCGTAGGTTCCTACAATGAGCAGTTCTTC. It yields the protein CASSGPGVGSYNEQFF.

This clonotype was seen more than once but under ten times. CDR3 coding DNA: TGCGCCAGCAGCCAAGGTAGAGGGGACATTCAGTACTTC. It specifies CASSQGRGDIQYF. This chain connects TRBV4-3 to TRBJ2-4, with D perhaps matching TRBD1 or TRBD2 (5 bases each). The V gene lost 1 base and the J gene lost 8 bases, with 9 bases spanning the gap. The germline V gene encodes CDR1 LGHNA and CDR2 YSLEER. This CDR3 has 13 amino acids.

In this sample, this clonotype turned up many times. The V and J genes are TRBV28 and TRBJ1-1; D is possibly TRBD1 (6 bases). Germline lookup yields CDR1 MDHEN and CDR2 SYDVKM. The CDR3 consists of 15 residues. V lost 3 bases and J 2 bases, leaving 13 bases between the germline ends. In DNA form, the CDR3 reads TGTGCCAGCAGTTTGTCCGCCAGGGGTAACACTGAAGCTTTCTTT. Translating gives CASSLSARGNTEAFF.

There are many counts of this clonotype. CDR3 in DNA: TGTGCCAGCAGCGCGACCTACAGAATTCATGAGCAGTTCTTC. This translates into CASSATYRIHEQFF. The J gene is TRBJ2-1, the V gene TRBV7-6; unclear D gene. In germline, CDR1 is SGHVS, CDR2 FNYEAQ. The CDR3 covers 14 residues. Trimming stripped 5 bases from V and 8 bases from J, with 16 bases between.

The genes are TRBV3-1 and TRBJ2-7; 9 nucleotides agree with TRBD2. CDR1 and CDR2 (germline): LGHDT, YNNKEL (reference sequence). The CDR3 has 16 residues. The V segment lost 0 bases and the J segment 4 bases; nucleotides outside the gene matches: 7. The CDR3 region is CASSQDGGRASYEQYF. CDR3 DNA sequence: TGTGCCAGCAGCCAAGATGGCGGGAGGGCCTCTTACGAGCAGTACTTC.

This chain links TRBV7-2 with TRBJ2-1; TRBD2 agrees at 8 bases. J was trimmed by 2 bases and V by 5 bases; bases with no gene match: 5. CDR1 SGHTA and CDR2 FQGNSA come from the germline V gene. The CDR3 is made up of 15 amino acids. The CDR3 loop reads CASSPTSGTYNEQFF. DNA of the CDR3: TGTGCCAGCAGCCCAACTAGCGGCACCTACAATGAGCAGTTCTTC.

As DNA, the CDR3 is TGTGCCAGCAGCCTCGGTGCCCCAAGACTGTTTTTT. Amino acids: CASSLGAPRLFF. The V gene is TRBV7-9, the J gene TRBJ1-4; D remains ambiguous. The germline V gene encodes CDR1 SEHNR and CDR2 FQNEAQ (reference sequence). There are 12 residues in the CDR3. Trimming shortened V by 5 bases and J by 13 bases, and 14 bases separated the two germline ends.

The rearrangement joins TRBV27 to TRBJ2-5; D is ambiguous. From germline, CDR1 is MNHEY and CDR2 SMNVEV (reference sequence). The CDR3 consists of 13 residues. Deletions cut 5 bases from V and 4 bases from J, with 11 bases between. CDR3 protein: CASSHPTIETQYF. The CDR3 DNA sequence: TGTGCCAGCAGTCATCCCACTATAGAGACCCAGTACTTC.

This clonotype was detected a few times. The V call is TRBV3-1, the J call TRBJ2-5; D unclear. The CDR3 is 13 amino acids. CDR1 is LGHDT and CDR2 is YNNKEL in the germline V gene (reference sequence). V was cut by 5 bases and J by 4 bases, with 11 bases left in between. The CDR3 nucleotides read TGTGCCAGCAGCAGGAGCGTAGGAGAGACCCAGTACTTC. Translated: CASSRSVGETQYF.

CDR3 coding DNA: TGTGCCAGCAGTCTAGGGACTACCCCGAACACCGGGGAGCTGTTTTTT. This sequence encodes CASSLGTTPNTGELFF. The chain couples TRBV28 to TRBJ2-2; TRBD2 matches at 7 bases. Germline assignment: CDR1 MDHEN and CDR2 SYDVKM. J lost 0 bases, V lost 5 bases, and 6 bases had no gene match. This CDR3 has 16 amino acids.

Notes on this clonotype: Possible read error: a much larger clone is one base away. This chain connects TRBV6-5 to TRBJ2-3; D gene unclear. The V gene's germline CDR1 is MNHEY and CDR2 SVGAGI. This CDR3 has 13 amino acids. With 0 bases removed from V and 4 bases from J, the gap between germline ends came to 5 bases. In nucleotides, the CDR3 is TGTGCCAGCAGTTACTCGCGCCCAGATACGCAGTATTTT. Its protein product is CASSYSRPDTQYF.

The CDR3 coding sequence is TGCAGTGCATCCCAGTCGAGCGAGCAGTACTTC. Translation gives CSASQSSEQYF. The genes are TRBV20-1 and TRBJ2-7; D not certain. There are 11 residues in the CDR3. V was pared by 6 bases and J by 6 bases, with 12 bases between. Germline CDR1 DFQATT, CDR2 SNEGSKA (reference sequence).

Ten or more counts support this clonotype. The chain uses TRBV2 and TRBJ1-5; 9 positions agree with TRBD1. Germline-derived CDR1 and CDR2 are SNHLY and FYNNEI. The J segment lost 2 bases and the V segment lost 4 bases, leaving 9 bases of the junction unmatched. The CDR3 consists of 17 residues. The CDR3 DNA follows: TGTGCCAGCAGTGGGGGACAGGGAGTCTTCGGCAATCAGCCCCAGCATTTT. Amino acids: CASSGGQGVFGNQPQHF.

In its sample, this clonotype was seen a few times. The V gene is TRBV4-2, the J gene TRBJ2-7; no definite D call. V was shortened by 1 base and J by 6 bases, with 19 bases between the two germline ends. This CDR3 has 16 amino acids. From germline, CDR1 is LGHNA and CDR2 YNFKEQ. CDR3 in DNA: TGTGCCAGCAGCCAAGTTGGGCTGGTCGGCCTGGGCGAGCAGTACTTC. Residues: CASSQVGLVGLGEQYF.

This clonotype occurred many times. V is TRBV6-2 or TRBV6-3 and J is TRBJ2-5; D unresolved. This CDR3 comprises 14 residues. Between the trimmed V and J ends, which lost 0 bases and 4 bases, there was a span of 9 bases. CDR1 MNHEY and CDR2 SVGEGT come from the germline V gene. CDR3: CASSYSSPGETQYF. DNA for the CDR3: TGTGCCAGCAGTTACTCAAGTCCAGGAGAGACCCAGTACTTC.

This clonotype was detected only a few times. The chain employs TRBV27 and TRBJ2-1; 7 positions agree with TRBD2. The CDR3 has 16 amino acids. Germline assignment: CDR1 MNHEY and CDR2 SMNVEV (reference sequence). After removal of 3 bases from V and 0 bases from J, the junction contained 5 bases not matched to a gene. The CDR3 protein is CASSLSRGSSYNEQFF. The DNA for the CDR3 is TGTGCCAGCAGTTTGTCGCGGGGGAGCTCCTACAATGAGCAGTTCTTC.

This clonotype was picked up a small number of times. The chain uses TRBV5-6 and TRBJ2-7; 9 bases fit TRBD2. Germline trimming cut 2 bases from V and 6 bases from J; bases unmatched to any gene: 18. The germline V gene encodes CDR1 SGHDT and CDR2 YYEEEE. CDR3 length: 18 amino acids. This CDR3 reads CASSLLPSSGSFSLEQYF. Here the CDR3 DNA reads TGTGCCAGCAGCTTACTACCGAGTAGCGGGAGTTTCTCTCTCGAGCAGTACTTC. Supplemented by reference TRBV5-6 and TRBJ2-7, the full variable domain reads DAGVTQSPTHLIKTRGQQVTLRCSPKSGHDTVSWYQQALGQGPQFIFQYYEEEERQRGNFPDRFSGHQFPNYSSELNVNALLLGDSALYLCASSLLPSSGSFSLEQYFGPGTRLTVT.